This T cell receptor (beta chain) was recovered during a study of blood T cell repertoires in COVID-19. At the level of the study: Samples of COVID-19 (acute and convalescent) were obtained from the United States, Italy and Spain.

Per the original data handling: Reference gene primer amplification in the assay estimated nucleated cell counts. Measured with immunoSEQ multiplex PCR; TCRdb has only the in-frame clones, and not every one. V and J calls and clone size come straight from that table; D and trimming were deduced from the DNA. In the table there are about 220,000 clones, under 90% of which are singletons. V was clipped by 8 bases and J by 3 bases; unmatched bases: 13. The CDR3 totals 15 residues. Germline CDR1 reads MNHEY; CDR2 reads SMNVEV (reference sequence). The source material was peripheral blood. The chain joins TRBV27 to TRBJ2-7, with 7 bases matching TRBD1. This sequence originates from a man aged 25 to 40 with active or convalescent COVID-19. The CDR3 region is CASAPGQAVIYEQYF. CDR3 coding DNA: TGTGCCAGCGCACCAGGACAGGCGGTGATCTACGAGCAGTACTTC.